This TCR beta chain derives from a study of radiotherapy plus CTLA-4 blockade in lung cancer (dated by TCRdb to 2016 to 2019). About the study as a whole: Among enrolled patients, around 18% had an objective response and 30% to 40% reached disease control. Results the study describes overall, beyond this receptor: After treatment with radiotherapy and ipilimumab, TCR clones that originated in tumors expanded in peripheral blood. Increased serum interferon-beta after radiation, together with early dynamic changes in blood T cell clones, were reported to be the strongest predictors of response.

Library preparation employed the immunoSEQ multiplex PCR assay. The source is immuneACCESS, and TCRdb retained only in-frame sequences with V and J called. Part of the clones is not carried over; for the studies checked, unresolved V genes explain less than half of this, and the remainder is unexplained. The table for this sample lists 45,000 or so clones; less than 85% of them were counted only once. Approximately 8.3% of the sample lies in the top ten. The CDR3 contains 13 residues, cysteine and phenylalanine counted. The entry retains the CDR3 DNA only, 39 bases that are in frame from base 1. The germline V gene gives CDR1 as SGHTA and CDR2 as FQGTGA. Germline trimming amounts to 5 bases on V and 1 base on J, with 1 as the count of junction bases outside the gene matches. To note about this clone: This clone's antigen is unknown. No qualities accompany the bases; no much larger clone lies one base away.

The study evaluated CTLA-4 blockade (ipilimumab) given together with focal radiation therapy in patients who had chemo-refractory metastatic non-small-cell lung cancer. Sequenced here: peripheral blood, sampled from a patient treated with radiotherapy plus ipilimumab. Recombination linked TRBV7-3 to TRBJ1-1; TRBD1 agrees with 7 junctional bases. This sequence was found in a human donor with non-small cell lung cancer who had stable disease on radiotherapy plus ipilimumab. The sequence in DNA is TGTGCCAGCAGCCCAGGGGGGAACACTGAAGCTTTCTTT. The encoded protein is CASSPGGNTEAFF.